These 20 T cell receptor beta chains share one sample of origin, sequenced in a study of T cells in Graves' hyperthyroidism and ophthalmopathy. The source material, RNA transcripts, was used to amplify TCR beta CDR3 regions. HTBI primers drove first-round RT-PCR of the TCR CDR3. From the multiplex PCR reads, TCRdb called clonotypes with MiXCR, one entry per CDR3 protein. The sample yields about 110,000 distinct CDR3 sequences, roughly 15% seen once. The specimen sequenced was blood. The receptor set was obtained from a woman between 50 and 59 years old with Graves' hyperthyroidism.

This clonotype has a count of ten or more. The J gene is TRBJ2-7, the V gene TRBV2; D perhaps matches TRBD2 (6 bases). This CDR3 contains 13 residues. From germline, CDR1 is SNHLY and CDR2 FYNNEI. V was trimmed by 7 bases and J by 2 bases, leaving 12 bases between them. The CDR3 reads CASNQRVTYEQYV. Written as DNA, the CDR3 is TGTGCCAGCAACCAGCGGGTGACCTACGAGCAGTACGTC.

This clonotype was seen many times. This sequence joins TRBV10-3 and TRBJ2-3, with D tentatively TRBD2 (5 bases). Germline CDR1 reads ENHRY; CDR2 reads SYGVKD. Between the trimmed V and J ends, which lost 6 bases and 0 bases, there was a span of 13 bases. The CDR3 sequence is 15 residues long. The CDR3 DNA reads as TGTGCCATCAGCCGTAGCGTAACTAGCACAGATACGCAGTATTTT. It is translated as CAISRSVTSTDTQYF.

This clonotype was seen repeatedly, ten times or more. The chain uses TRBV20-1 and TRBJ2-7; a weak D match, TRBD1 (6 bases). Per germline, CDR1 DFQATT and CDR2 SNEGSKA (reference sequence). V lost 0 bases to trimming and J lost 4 bases, with 13 bases between them. The CDR3 totals 14 residues. CDR3 protein: CSARDSKDRYEQYV. The CDR3, as DNA: TGCAGTGCTAGAGATTCTAAGGACAGATACGAGCAGTACGTC.

This clonotype was observed many times. The V and J genes are TRBV28 and TRBJ1-4; no clear D gene. V dropped 3 bases and J dropped 4 bases, with 9 bases sitting between them. The V gene's germline CDR1 is MDHEN and CDR2 SYDVKM. The CDR3 is made up of 14 amino acids. CDR3 nucleotides: TGTGCCAGCAGTTTCGAGTCCCTTAATGAAAAACTGTTTTTT. This gives the protein CASSFESLNEKLFF.

The table lists this clonotype with many counts. The chain combines TRBV6-1 with TRBJ1-5; D may be TRBD1 (5 bases). This CDR3 spans 12 amino acids. Germline V gene sequence: CDR1 MNHNS, CDR2 SASEGT. The ends were cut back, 6 bases at V and 11 bases at J, with 14 bases in the middle. The CDR3 here is CASSLPGGAQHF. DNA of the CDR3: TGTGCCAGCAGCCTCCCTGGGGGGGCCCAGCATTTT.

The table lists this clonotype with many counts. The chain has TRBV15 and TRBJ2-7; 10 positions match TRBD2. Per the germline V gene, CDR1 is LNHNV and CDR2 is YYDKDF (reference sequence). With V trimmed by 3 bases and J by 6 bases, 2 bases remained unmatched. This CDR3 comprises 13 residues. This chain's CDR3 is CATSRLAGVEQYV. DNA of the CDR3: TGTGCCACCAGCAGGCTAGCGGGAGTCGAGCAGTACGTC.

This clonotype was seen at least ten times. The chain couples TRBV19 to TRBJ2-1; TRBD2 aligns across 7 bases. Germline V gene data show CDR1 as LNHDA and CDR2 as SQIVND (reference sequence). The CDR3 totals 15 residues. J was trimmed by 8 bases and V by 5 bases; bases with no gene match: 12. The CDR3 nucleotides read TGTGCCAGTAGTGTTAGCGGGCTCTCTTTATATGAGCAGTTCTTC. It translates to CASSVSGLSLYEQFF. The full variable domain, its missing parts supplied by reference TRBV19 and TRBJ2-1, is DGGITQSPKYLFRKEGQNVTLSCEQNLNHDAMYWYRQDPGQGLRLIYYSQIVNDFQKGDIAEGYSVSREKKESFPLTVTSAQKNPTAFYLCASSVSGLSLYEQFFGPGTRLTVL.

This clonotype has ten or more counts. The chain uses TRBV20-1 and TRBJ2-2, with D uncertain. V shed 6 bases and J shed 6 bases, with 14 bases lying between them. The CDR3 length is 13 residues. Germline CDR1 reads DFQATT; CDR2 reads SNEGSKA (reference sequence). DNA for the CDR3: TGCAGTGCGAACTATAAAGTGTCCGGGGAGCTGTTTTTT. Encoded protein: CSANYKVSGELFF.

The sample holds many counts of this clonotype. The J gene is TRBJ2-4, the V gene TRBV6-1; a weak D match, TRBD2 (5 bases). Trimming stripped 5 bases from V and 3 bases from J, with 17 bases between. The CDR3 length is 16 residues. Germline V lookup: CDR1 MNHNS, CDR2 SASEGT. The CDR3: CASSYTGIRGKNIQYF. The CDR3 DNA is TGTGCCAGCAGTTATACGGGGATCCGGGGCAAAAACATTCAGTACTTC.

The table lists this clonotype with many counts. The CDR3 protein is CASSLTTGAEAFF. CDR3 in DNA: TGTGCCAGCAGCCTCACGACAGGGGCTGAAGCTTTCTTT. The rearrangement joins TRBV7-9 to TRBJ1-1; 8 bases agree with TRBD1. V lost 5 bases, J lost 6 bases, and 5 bases stayed unmatched. The CDR3 has 13 amino acids. Per the germline V gene, CDR1 is SEHNR and CDR2 is FQNEAQ (reference sequence). The full variable domain, in which reference TRBV7-9 and TRBJ1-1 provide the parts outside the CDR3, is DTGVSQNPRHKITKRGQNVTFRCDPISEHNRLYWYRQTLGQGPEFLTYFQNEAQLEKSRLLSDRFSAERPKGSFSTLEIQRTEQGDSAMYLCASSLTTGAEAFFGQGTRLTVV.

This clonotype was seen many times. The genes are TRBV25-1 and TRBJ2-1; no clear D. Looked up from germline, CDR1 is MGHDK and CDR2 is SYGVNS. The CDR3 has 14 amino acids. Trimming removed 3 bases from V and 4 bases from J, with 10 bases in between. CDR3 protein: CASSDPDPYNEQFF. The CDR3 DNA follows: TGTGCCAGCAGTGATCCGGACCCTTACAATGAGCAGTTCTTC.

At least ten counts were recorded for this clonotype. This chain connects TRBV7-3 to TRBJ2-1; TRBD1 matches 7 bases. Trimming took 3 bases from V and 6 from J; bases not matched to a gene: 2. The CDR3 is 13 amino acids. Germline values: CDR1 SGHTA, CDR2 FQGTGA. CDR3 sequence (DNA): TGTGCCAGCAGCTTGGCAGGGGGCAATGAGCAGTTCTTC. Translating it yields CASSLAGGNEQFF. The whole variable domain, remainder taken from reference TRBV7-3 and TRBJ2-1, is GAGVSQTPSNKVTEKGKYVELRCDPISGHTALYWYRQSLGQGPEFLIYFQGTGAADDSGLPNDRFFAVRPEGSVSTLKIQRTERGDSAVYLCASSLAGGNEQFFGPGTRLTVL.

The chain has TRBV28 and TRBJ2-2; TRBD2 agrees at 14 bases. CDR1 is MDHEN, CDR2 SYDVKM, per germline. This CDR3 spans 17 amino acids. After removal of 4 bases from V and 7 bases from J, the junction contained 8 bases not matched to a gene. The CDR3 DNA is TGTGCCAGCAGTTCGCCGGGACTAGCGGGAGTGGGCGGGGAGCTGTTTTTT. Translating gives CASSSPGLAGVGGELFF.

Concerning this clonotype: A much larger clone differs from this one at a single base, so this may be a read error. V is TRBV9 and J is TRBJ2-1; D is uncertain. This CDR3 comprises 12 residues. V was clipped by 4 bases and J by 8 bases, with 10 bases between them. CDR1 is SGDLS, CDR2 YYNGEE, per germline. CDR3 sequence: CASSIDRYEQFF. CDR3 DNA sequence: TGTGCCAGCAGCATAGATCGTTATGAGCAGTTCTTC.

This clonotype was seen many times. The chain carries TRBV5-1 and TRBJ1-1, with D uncertain. CDR3 length: 14 residues. V lost 0 bases and J 4 bases, leaving 10 bases between the germline ends. Germline assignment: CDR1 SGHRS and CDR2 YFSETQ. In nucleotides, the CDR3 is TGCGCCAGCAGCTTGGGACCCCCCGGCACTGAAGCTTTCTTT. Amino acids: CASSLGPPGTEAFF.

At least ten counts were recorded for this clonotype. V and J are TRBV6-1 and TRBJ2-5; 7 bases match TRBD1. The CDR3 is 13 residues long. Germline lookup yields CDR1 MNHNS and CDR2 SASEGT. V was clipped by 6 bases and J by 3 bases; unmatched bases: 4. The CDR3 nucleotides read TGTGCCAGCAGAAACACAGGGGAAGAGACCCAGTACTTC. This encodes CASRNTGEETQYF.

Many counts were recorded for this clonotype. The J gene is TRBJ2-1, the V gene TRBV3-1; 8 positions match TRBD2. The CDR3 has 14 amino acids. Unmatched junction bases numbered 6, after V lost 5 bases and J lost 6 bases. In germline, CDR1 is LGHDT, CDR2 YNNKEL (reference sequence). The CDR3 bases are TGTGCCAGCAGCACTCGGGCGGGAGGCAATGAGCAGTTCTTC. Its translation is CASSTRAGGNEQFF.

J is TRBJ2-3 and V is TRBV20-1, with 16 bases matching TRBD2. Unmatched junction bases numbered 13, after V lost 6 bases and J lost 7 bases. The germline V gene has CDR1 DFQATT and CDR2 SNEGSKA (reference sequence). The CDR3 is 17 residues long. CDR3 DNA: TGCAGTGCCCCCGGGACCGGGACTAGCGGGAGGGGACATACGCAGTATTTT. Its translation is CSAPGTGTSGRGHTQYF.

This clonotype was seen ten or more times. This chain connects TRBV20-1 to TRBJ2-1, with 9 positions matching TRBD2. CDR1 DFQATT and CDR2 SNEGSKA come from the germline V gene (reference sequence). CDR3 length: 17 amino acids. After removal of 5 bases from V and 4 bases from J, the junction contained 15 bases not matched to a gene. CDR3 DNA: TGCAGTGCTCCTTGGAGAGTAGCGGGAGATCTATACAATGAGCAGTTCTTC. Residues: CSAPWRVAGDLYNEQFF.

The sample holds many counts of this clonotype. CDR3 sequence: CASSQGQMNTGELFF. In DNA, the CDR3 is TGTGCCAGCAGCCAGGGACAGATGAACACCGGGGAGCTGTTTTTT. The rearrangement joins TRBV11-3 to TRBJ2-2; 7 nucleotides match TRBD1. This CDR3 spans 15 amino acids. In germline, CDR1 is SGHNT, CDR2 YENEEA. Unmatched junction bases numbered 4, after V lost 5 bases and J lost 1 base.